This TCR beta chain was profiled in a study of T-cell reconstitution after alpha-beta-depleted transplantation in children. The authors prepared the TCRbeta library with unique molecular identifiers. MiXCR, run by TCRdb on the PCR reads, gives a single entry per CDR3 protein. The sample lists 580,000 or so distinct CDR3 sequences, 20% to 25% seen once, with approximately 14% in the top ten. This clonotype was seen ten or more times. Its antigen is not identified. The CDR3 length is 13 residues. CDR1 is ENHRY, CDR2 SYGVKD, per germline. Trimming pared 3 bases from V and 2 bases from J, leaving 8 bases between. Findings of the study overall: It was newly produced T cells that mostly accounted for T-cell counts and diversity one year after transplant. In patients about two months after transplant, alpha-beta T cells reportedly arose from several hundred expanded graft clones. TCRbeta diversity was high at day 60 in some patients (a result of surviving recipient T cells and thymic progenitors).

The J gene is TRBJ2-7, the V gene TRBV10-3; no clear D gene. The receptor was isolated from a boy under two years old who had a stem cell transplant for acute myeloid leukemia, so the T cells may come from the graft donor. This specimen consisted of PBMCs, mostly from graft donor cells, obtained 360 days after TCRalphabeta/CD19-depleted stem cell transplant. CDR3 sequence (DNA): TGTGCCATCAGTGACCAAGCCCCCTACGAGCAGTACTTC. This encodes CAISDQAPYEQYF.